What follows is one TCR beta chain and its context. Trimming removed 1 base from V and 6 bases from J; junction bases left unmatched: 9. This CDR3 region has 16 residues. In germline, CDR1 is MGHDK, CDR2 SYGVNS. These data come from a study of blood T cells in healthy people across ages. The study isolated at least 6.5 million PBMCs from each sample. The authors ran a second PCR of about 7 to 11 cycles using a sample-barcoded 5' primer and a J-beta primer mix. TCRdb processed the 5' RACE reads anew with MiXCR; each CDR3 protein has one entry. In the table there are some 1.7 million distinct CDR3 sequences, roughly 30% of which are singletons.

What was sequenced was blood. The chain joins TRBV25-1 to TRBJ2-1, with 7 bases identical to TRBD1. The TCR sequence derives from a woman in her 30s in good health. The chain's CDR3 is CASSELGGQPSNEQFF. CDR3 in DNA: TGTGCCAGCAGTGAATTAGGGGGACAGCCGTCCAATGAGCAGTTCTTC.